The rows below give T cell receptor beta chains drawn from one sample of a study of metastatic and nonmetastatic thyroid tumors. TCRdb reanalyzed the PCR reads via MiXCR. This table has some 8,400 clones, 44% appearing once. The sample was tumor tissue. These TCRs come from a male donor with papillary thyroid cancer or a benign thyroid nodule (not recorded which). Some clones in this sample may be carry-over from other donors' samples. CDR3s include the opening cysteine and the closing phenylalanine or tryptophan. The D gene is left open where the match is weak. For some rows the clone size is stated as once, few or many, or as a class when expanded; others skip it.

>TRBJ2-7|NA|few|TRBV6-1
CASRTQWKPYEQYF
TGTGCCAGCAGGACCCAGTGGAAACCCTACGAGCAGTACTTC
>TRBJ1-2|NA|NA|TRBV3-1
CASSQSRLGGYTF
TGTGCCAGCAGTCAAAGTAGGTTGGGGGGCTACACCTTC
>TRBJ1-1|NA|medium-sized|TRBV11-3
CASSLGTSTGSEAFF
TGTGCCAGCAGCTTAGGGACATCCACGGGTAGTGAAGCTTTCTTT
>TRBJ1-1|NA|NA|TRBV27
CASRRNAGATEAFF
TGTGCCAGCAGGAGAAATGCAGGGGCCACTGAAGCTTTCTTT
>TRBJ1-5|NA|medium-sized|TRBV11-2
CASSPSLNQPQHF
TGTGCCAGCAGCCCGAGCCTCAATCAGCCCCAGCATTTT
>TRBJ2-7|NA|NA|TRBV30
CAWSGDSLEQYF
TGTGCCTGGTCAGGAGACTCCTTGGAGCAGTACTTC
>TRBJ2-3|NA|NA|TRBV5-1
CASSSGSFGTDTQYF
TGCGCCAGCAGCTCTGGGAGTTTTGGCACAGATACGCAGTATTTT
>TRBJ1-5|NA|NA|TRBV5-1
CASSLTGGGNQPQHF
TGCGCCAGCAGCTTGACGGGGGGCGGCAATCAGCCCCAGCATTTT
>TRBJ2-7|NA|once|TRBV20-1
CSAFDESYEQYF
TGCAGTGCGTTTGATGAGTCCTACGAGCAGTACTTC
>TRBJ1-5|NA|NA|TRBV20-1
CSARDYGTQPQHF
TGCAGTGCTAGAGATTATGGGACCCAGCCCCAGCATTTT
>TRBJ1-2|TRBD1|NA|TRBV25-1
CASAGQGPNYGYTF
TGTGCCAGCGCCGGACAGGGACCGAACTATGGCTACACCTTC
>TRBJ2-7|NA|NA|TRBV5-1
CASKSGWTSYEQYF
TGCGCCAGCAAGTCGGGGTGGACCTCCTACGAGCAGTACTTC
>TRBJ2-1|TRBD2|NA|TRBV20-1
CSARASGRSYNEQFF
TGCAGTGCTAGAGCTAGCGGGCGCTCCTACAATGAGCAGTTCTTC
>TRBJ1-4|TRBD1|NA|TRBV27
CASSSIQQGPTNEKLFF
TGTGCCAGCAGTTCGATCCAACAGGGGCCAACTAATGAAAAACTGTTTTTT
>TRBJ2-7|NA|NA|TRBV12-3/TRBV12-4
CASSFSRSQEQYF
TGTGCCAGCAGTTTCTCCAGGTCTCAGGAGCAGTACTTC
>TRBJ2-3|TRBD1|few|TRBV12-3/TRBV12-4
CASSSGQADTQYF
TGTGCCAGCAGCTCGGGACAGGCAGATACGCAGTATTTT
>TRBJ1-2|NA|medium-sized|TRBV6-2/TRBV6-3
CASSYSRQFYGYTF
TGTGCCAGCAGTTACTCTCGACAGTTCTATGGCTACACCTTC
>TRBJ1-1|TRBD1|NA|TRBV20-1
CSARGEGASEAFF
TGCAGTGCTAGAGGGGAGGGGGCCTCCGAAGCTTTCTTT
>TRBJ2-7|TRBD1|few|TRBV18
CASSMDRSQFYEQYF
TGTGCCAGCTCAATGGACAGGTCACAATTTTACGAGCAGTACTTC
>TRBJ1-2|TRBD1|few|TRBV6-1
CASSAPGQGPRNYGYTF
TGTGCCAGCAGTGCCCCGGGACAGGGCCCTCGCAACTATGGCTACACCTTC
>TRBJ1-6|TRBD1|NA|TRBV20-1
CSAKTGQGAINSPLHF
TGCAGTGCAAAGACGGGACAGGGGGCAATTAATTCACCCCTCCACTTT
>TRBJ2-7|TRBD1|NA|TRBV20-1
CSARDPLGQGAGEQYF
TGCAGTGCTAGAGATCCTCTCGGACAGGGGGCGGGGGAGCAGTACTTC
>TRBJ1-5|NA|NA|TRBV20-1
CSARGGPGQPQHF
TGCAGTGCTAGAGGGGGACCCGGGCAGCCCCAGCATTTT
>TRBJ2-7|NA|medium-sized|TRBV5-1
CASSRTTGNEQYF
TGCGCCAGCAGCCGGACTACAGGGAACGAGCAGTACTTC
>TRBJ2-1|NA|NA|TRBV5-8
CASRLGNEQFF
TGTGCCAGCAGGCTGGGGAATGAGCAGTTCTTC
>TRBJ1-6|TRBD1|NA|TRBV20-1
CSASGTDNSPLHF
TGCAGTGCTAGTGGGACAGATAATTCACCCCTCCACTTT
>TRBJ2-1|TRBD2|NA|TRBV7-9
CASSSRTSGNEQFF
TGTGCCAGCAGCTCCCGGACTAGCGGCAATGAGCAGTTCTTC
>TRBJ2-7|NA|medium-sized|TRBV5-6
CASSLVGASNEQYF
TGTGCCAGCAGCTTGGTGGGGGCCAGCAACGAGCAGTACTTC
>TRBJ1-2|TRBD1|NA|TRBV12-3/TRBV12-4
CASSGGQGDYGYTF
TGTGCCAGCAGTGGGGGACAGGGGGACTATGGCTACACCTTC
>TRBJ2-7|NA|NA|TRBV7-9
CASSRSYEQYF
TGTGCCAGCAGCCGTAGCTACGAGCAGTACTTC
>TRBJ2-7|TRBD2|NA|TRBV20-1
CSARGTSGSISSYEQYF
TGCAGTGCTCGGGGGACTAGCGGGAGTATTAGCTCCTACGAGCAGTACTTC
>TRBJ2-7|NA|NA|TRBV7-2
CASSLGISYEQYF
TGTGCCAGCAGCTTAGGCATCTCCTACGAGCAGTACTTC
>TRBJ2-7|TRBD1|medium-sized|TRBV11-2
CASSLYDSTGGYEQYF
TGTGCCAGCAGCTTATACGACTCGACAGGGGGCTACGAGCAGTACTTC
>TRBJ2-7|NA|few|TRBV28
CASSLGSSYEQYF
TGTGCCAGCAGTTTAGGCAGCTCCTACGAGCAGTACTTC
>TRBJ1-2|NA|few|TRBV28
CASSLYAGANYGYTF
TGTGCCAGCAGTTTATACGCGGGGGCGAACTATGGCTACACCTTC
>TRBJ2-5|TRBD2|NA|TRBV6-1
CASSERGAGGWGETQYF
TGTGCCAGCAGTGAACGAGGAGCGGGGGGATGGGGAGAGACCCAGTACTTC
>TRBJ1-1|NA|NA|TRBV5-1
CASSLGSRGGRGEAVF
TGCGCCAGCAGCTTGGGTAGCAGGGGAGGAAGGGGTGAAGCTGTCTTT
>TRBJ2-1|NA|medium-sized|TRBV28
CASFTMGEQFF
TGTGCCAGCTTCACAATGGGTGAGCAGTTCTTC
>TRBJ1-5|NA|NA|TRBV10-3
CAISDRGSNQPQHF
TGTGCCATCAGTGATAGGGGTAGCAATCAGCCCCAGCATTTT
>TRBJ1-6|NA|NA|TRBV20-1
CSASKQNNSPLHF
TGCAGTGCTAGCAAACAGAATAATTCACCCCTCCACTTT